These T cell receptor beta chains were read from a single sample in a study of blood T cell repertoires in COVID-19. Data came from immunoSEQ multiplex PCR; TCRdb stores just in-frame clones and leaves some out. The table records over 25,000 clones, around 73% of them present only once. The sample was peripheral blood. The receptors here all came from a man of 80 years or more with acute or convalescent COVID-19. Both conserved end residues are part of each CDR3. Fields, in order: V gene, J gene, clone size, D gene, CDR3 length, CDR3 DNA, CDR3 protein. A D gene is named only where the DNA matches it firmly. The size entry is marked missing in some rows and otherwise reads once, few, many or a size class.

TRBV7-2,TRBJ2-5,NA,NA,15,TGTGCCAGCAGCTTAGGGCGCACGGGGAAGGAGACCCAGTACTTC,CASSLGRTGKETQYF
TRBV5-1,TRBJ2-3,NA,TRBD2,14,TGCGCCAGCAGCCTGGCGGGGGGAACAGATACGCAGTATTTT,CASSLAGGTDTQYF
TRBV12-5,TRBJ1-2,NA,TRBD1,14,TGTGCTAGTGGTTTCCGGGACAGCAACTATGGCTACACCTTC,CASGFRDSNYGYTF
TRBV5-1,TRBJ2-5,NA,NA,12,TGCGCCAGCAGCTGGCCTCAAGAGACCCAGTACTTC,CASSWPQETQYF
TRBV2,TRBJ1-4,few,NA,13,TGTGCCAGCAGGGCAGTGCTGAATGAAAAACTGTTTTTT,CASRAVLNEKLFF
TRBV5-1,TRBJ2-7,NA,TRBD1,17,TGCGCCAGCAGCTTGTCCCCCTCCGGGACAGGGGCGGGGGAGCAGTACTTC,CASSLSPSGTGAGEQYF
TRBV18,TRBJ1-4,NA,NA,17,TGTGCCAGCTCACCATTCCTGACCCTTGGGCCTAATGAAAAACTGTTTTTT,CASSPFLTLGPNEKLFF
TRBV5-1,TRBJ1-5,NA,NA,15,TGCGCCAGCAGCTCAGGGCCAGGGGCGTCCCAGCCCCAGCATTTT,CASSSGPGASQPQHF
TRBV11-2,TRBJ2-7,NA,TRBD1,15,TGTGCCAGCAGCTTAGAACAGGGGACGGTCTACGAGCAGTACTTC,CASSLEQGTVYEQYF
TRBV6-1,TRBJ1-2,NA,NA,14,TGTGCCAGCAGTGAAGGTGCAGGATTAGATGGCTACACCTTC,CASSEGAGLDGYTF
TRBV3-1/TRBV3-2,TRBJ2-2,NA,NA,12,TGTGCCAGCAGCTCAATCACCGGGGAGCTGTTTTTT,CASSSITGELFF
TRBV7-2,TRBJ2-4,NA,NA,13,TGTGCCAGCAGCCGTTCCCTCAGGGGAATTCAGTACTTC,CASSRSLRGIQYF
TRBV7-2,TRBJ2-5,NA,TRBD1,13,TGTGCCAGCAGTTTGGGACAGGGAGAGACCCAGTACTTC,CASSLGQGETQYF
TRBV7-3,TRBJ2-3,NA,TRBD2,16,TGTGCCAGCAGCTTAAGCTCTAGCGGGGATCGTTATACGCAGTATTTT,CASSLSSSGDRYTQYF
TRBV19,TRBJ1-2,NA,NA,13,TGTGCCAGTAGTATAAGGCGGCAGTATGGCTACACCTTC,CASSIRRQYGYTF
TRBV9,TRBJ2-7,NA,NA,15,TGTGCCAGCAGCGTAGATTGGAGAAGCTCCTACGAGCAGTACTTC,CASSVDWRSSYEQYF
TRBV6-6,TRBJ2-7,once,TRBD1,16,TGTGCCAGCAGTTTAAGACAGGGGAATATCCCGTACGAGCAGTACTTC,CASSLRQGNIPYEQYF
TRBV13,TRBJ2-7,NA,NA,15,TGTGCCAGCAGCAACGGAGATACCTTTGCCTACGAGCAGTACTTC,CASSNGDTFAYEQYF
TRBV2,TRBJ2-5,NA,TRBD1,13,TGTGCCAGCATGGGGACAGGGGAAAAGACCCAGTACTTC,CASMGTGEKTQYF
TRBV18,TRBJ1-1,NA,NA,13,TGTGCCAGCTCTCGAACAGGGCCCACTGAAGCTTTCTTT,CASSRTGPTEAFF
TRBV5-1,TRBJ2-5,NA,TRBD2,15,TGCGCCAGTCGTTGGGAAGCGGGGGGCGGTGAGACCCAGTACTTC,CASRWEAGGGETQYF
TRBV5-5,TRBJ2-5,NA,TRBD2,15,TGTGCCAGCAGCCAGGACGCGGGGGGGCTGGAGACCCAGTACTTC,CASSQDAGGLETQYF
TRBV3-1/TRBV3-2,TRBJ1-2,NA,TRBD1,18,TGTGCCAGCAGCCAAGCTTCGACAGGGGGCGTAGTCAACTATGGCTACACCTTC,CASSQASTGGVVNYGYTF
TRBV7-8,TRBJ2-7,NA,TRBD2,13,TGTGCCAGCAGTTTTGGACTAGGGGCCGAGCAGTACTTC,CASSFGLGAEQYF
TRBV7-9,TRBJ1-2,NA,NA,13,TGTGCCAGCAGCTTTTCAGGCCCCTATGGCTACACCTTC,CASSFSGPYGYTF
TRBV12-3/TRBV12-4,TRBJ1-1,NA,TRBD1,13,TGTGCCAGCAGTCCCTGGACAGGGAGTGAAGCTTTCTTT,CASSPWTGSEAFF
TRBV10-3,TRBJ2-1,NA,NA,15,TGTGCCATCAGTGAGTCCGGACAGTCCTACAATGAGCAGTTCTTC,CAISESGQSYNEQFF
TRBV7-8,TRBJ1-6,NA,TRBD1,13,TGTGCCAGCAGCTCGGGACAGGGGACACCCCTCCACTTT,CASSSGQGTPLHF
TRBV3-1/TRBV3-2,TRBJ2-7,NA,NA,13,TGTGCCAGCAGCCAAGGGGGGGGCCACGAGCAGTACTTC,CASSQGGGHEQYF
TRBV7-8,TRBJ1-5,once,TRBD1,16,TGTGCCAGCAGCCTACCTGGGACAGGGGGTGGTCAGCCCCAGCATTTT,CASSLPGTGGGQPQHF
TRBV5-5,TRBJ2-3,NA,TRBD1,17,TGTGCCAGCAGCTTGGGGATGACAGGGGGAGGCACAGATACGCAGTATTTT,CASSLGMTGGGTDTQYF
TRBV4-1,TRBJ2-2,NA,NA,16,TGCGCCAGCAGTTTCCTTGCGGGGAAGGGAGCCGGGGAGCTGTTTTTT,CASSFLAGKGAGELFF
TRBV7-2,TRBJ2-6,few,NA,19,TGTGCCAGCAGCTTAACAGTTGCGGGGTACGGCGCTGGGGCCAACGTCCTGACTTTC,CASSLTVAGYGAGANVLTF
TRBV19,TRBJ1-2,few,NA,15,TGTGCCAGTGCCGATCGGGGTCGATCTAACTATGGCTACACCTTC,CASADRGRSNYGYTF
TRBV9,TRBJ1-6,NA,NA,16,TGTGCCAGCAGCGTAGAGGGGGTAGGGGGAGATTCACCCCTCCACTTT,CASSVEGVGGDSPLHF
TRBV3-1/TRBV3-2,TRBJ2-3,NA,NA,13,TGTGCCAGCAGCCGAGCTCAGGATGATACGCAGTATTTT,CASSRAQDDTQYF
TRBV6-5,TRBJ2-2,NA,NA,13,TGTGCCAGCAGGTCCGGGGACACCGGGGAGCTGTTTTTT,CASRSGDTGELFF
TRBV6-5,TRBJ2-3,NA,TRBD2,16,TGTGCCAGCAGTTGGACTAGCGGGGGGTACACAGATACGCAGTATTTT,CASSWTSGGYTDTQYF
TRBV11-2,TRBJ1-5,few,NA,13,TGTGCCAGCAGAGCCTCCCGAGATCAGCCCCAGCATTTT,CASRASRDQPQHF
TRBV19,TRBJ2-4,NA,NA,18,TGTGCCAGTAGTACCTCCCCCGCGGCAGGGTTATCCAAAAACATTCAGTACTTC,CASSTSPAAGLSKNIQYF